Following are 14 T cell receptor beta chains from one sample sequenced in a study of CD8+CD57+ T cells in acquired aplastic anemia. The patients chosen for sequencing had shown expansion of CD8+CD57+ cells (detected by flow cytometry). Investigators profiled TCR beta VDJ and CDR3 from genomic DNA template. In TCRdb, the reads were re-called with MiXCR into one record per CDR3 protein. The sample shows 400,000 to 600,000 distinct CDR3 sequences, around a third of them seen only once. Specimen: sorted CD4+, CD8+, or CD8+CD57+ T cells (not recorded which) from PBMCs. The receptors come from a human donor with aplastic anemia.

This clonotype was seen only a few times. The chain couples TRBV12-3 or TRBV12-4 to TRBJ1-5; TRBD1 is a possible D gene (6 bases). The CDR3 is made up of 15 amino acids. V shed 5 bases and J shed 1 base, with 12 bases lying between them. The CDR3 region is CASSNRDISNQPQHF. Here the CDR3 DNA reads TGTGCCAGCAGTAACCGGGACATCAGCAATCAGCCCCAGCATTTT.

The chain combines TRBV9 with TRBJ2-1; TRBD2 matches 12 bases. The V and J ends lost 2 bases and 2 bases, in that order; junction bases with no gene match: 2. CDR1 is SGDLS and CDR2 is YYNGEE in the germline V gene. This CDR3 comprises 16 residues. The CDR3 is CASSVGLAGTYNEQFF. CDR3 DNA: TGTGCCAGCAGCGTCGGACTAGCGGGGACCTACAATGAGCAGTTCTTC.

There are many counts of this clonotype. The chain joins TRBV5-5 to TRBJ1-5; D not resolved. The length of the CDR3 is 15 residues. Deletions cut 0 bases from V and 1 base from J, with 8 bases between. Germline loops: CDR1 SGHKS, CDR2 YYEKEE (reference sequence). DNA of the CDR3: TGTGCCAGCAGCTTGGAACAAGTAAGCAATCAGCCCCAGCATTTT. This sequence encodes CASSLEQVSNQPQHF.

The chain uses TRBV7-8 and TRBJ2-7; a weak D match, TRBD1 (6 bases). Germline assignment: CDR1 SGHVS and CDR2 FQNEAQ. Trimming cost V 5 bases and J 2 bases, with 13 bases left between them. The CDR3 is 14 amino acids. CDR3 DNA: TGTGCCAGCAGCCCTGGGGGCTTAACCTACGAGCAGTACTTC. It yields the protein CASSPGGLTYEQYF.

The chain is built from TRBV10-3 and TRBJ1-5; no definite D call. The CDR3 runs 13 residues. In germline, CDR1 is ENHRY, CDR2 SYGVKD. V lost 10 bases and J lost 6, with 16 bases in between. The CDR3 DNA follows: TGTGCCAGCTCACCAGAGCTCGGTCAGCCCCAGCATTTT. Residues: CASSPELGQPQHF.

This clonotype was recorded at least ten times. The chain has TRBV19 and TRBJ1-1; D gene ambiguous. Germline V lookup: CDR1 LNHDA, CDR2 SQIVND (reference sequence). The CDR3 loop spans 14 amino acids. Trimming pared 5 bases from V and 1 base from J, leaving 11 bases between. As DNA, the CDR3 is TGTGCCAGTAGTGATTTAGGGAGGAACACTGAAGCTTTCTTT. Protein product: CASSDLGRNTEAFF.

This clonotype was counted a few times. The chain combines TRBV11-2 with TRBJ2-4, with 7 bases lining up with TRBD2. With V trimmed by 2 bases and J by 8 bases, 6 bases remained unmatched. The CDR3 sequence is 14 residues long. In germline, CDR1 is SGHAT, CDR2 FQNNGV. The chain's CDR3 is CASSLFGGSDIQYF. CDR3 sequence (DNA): TGTGCCAGCAGCTTATTTGGCGGGAGCGACATTCAGTACTTC.

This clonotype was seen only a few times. CDR3 sequence reads: CASSRGQDGGEQYF. The DNA for the CDR3 is TGTGCCAGCAGCCGGGGACAGGATGGTGGGGAGCAGTACTTC. The chain couples TRBV5-5 to TRBJ2-7; 8 bases match TRBD1. Trimming removed 4 bases from V and 7 bases from J; junction bases left unmatched: 10. The CDR3 consists of 14 residues. Germline lookup yields CDR1 SGHKS and CDR2 YYEKEE (reference sequence). The complete variable domain, with remaining parts taken from reference TRBV5-5 and TRBJ2-7, reads DAGVTQSPTHLIKTRGQQVTLRCSPISGHKSVSWYQQVLGQGPQFIFQYYEKEERGRGNFPDRFSARQFPNYSSELNVNALLLGDSALYLCASSRGQDGGEQYFGPGTRLTVT.

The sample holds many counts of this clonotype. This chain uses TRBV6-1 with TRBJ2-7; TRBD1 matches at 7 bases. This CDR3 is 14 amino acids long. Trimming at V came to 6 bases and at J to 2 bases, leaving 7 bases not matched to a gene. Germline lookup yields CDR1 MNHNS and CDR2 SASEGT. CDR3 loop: CASRRDSLTYEQYF. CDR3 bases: TGTGCCAGCAGGAGGGACAGTCTTACCTACGAGCAGTACTTC.

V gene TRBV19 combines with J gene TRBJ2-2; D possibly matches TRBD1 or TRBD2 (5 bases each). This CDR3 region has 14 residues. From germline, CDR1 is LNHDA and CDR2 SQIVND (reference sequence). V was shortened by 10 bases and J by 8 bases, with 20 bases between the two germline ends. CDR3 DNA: TGTGCCACCTACAAAGGGACGAGGGCTGGGGAGCTGTTTTTT. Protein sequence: CATYKGTRAGELFF.

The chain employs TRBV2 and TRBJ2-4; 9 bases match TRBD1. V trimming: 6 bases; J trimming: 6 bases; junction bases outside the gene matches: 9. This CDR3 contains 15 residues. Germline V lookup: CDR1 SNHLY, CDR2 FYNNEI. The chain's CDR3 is CASSVSGTGRNIQYF. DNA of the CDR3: TGTGCCAGCAGCGTTTCCGGGACAGGGAGAAACATTCAGTACTTC.

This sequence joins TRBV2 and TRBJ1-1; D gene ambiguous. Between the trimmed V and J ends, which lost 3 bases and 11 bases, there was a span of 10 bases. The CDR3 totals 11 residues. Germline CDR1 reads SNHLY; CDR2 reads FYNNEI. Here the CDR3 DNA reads TGTGCCAGCAGTGAGTCTTTGGGGGCTTTCTTT. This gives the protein CASSESLGAFF.

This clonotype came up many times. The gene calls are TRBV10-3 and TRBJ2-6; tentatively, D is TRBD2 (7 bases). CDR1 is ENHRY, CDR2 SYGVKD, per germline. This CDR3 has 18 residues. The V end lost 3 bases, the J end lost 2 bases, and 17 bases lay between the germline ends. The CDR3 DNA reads TGTGCCATCAGTGACGGGGGAGGGGGGTCGGCTGGGGCCAACGTCCTGACTTTC. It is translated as CAISDGGGGSAGANVLTF.

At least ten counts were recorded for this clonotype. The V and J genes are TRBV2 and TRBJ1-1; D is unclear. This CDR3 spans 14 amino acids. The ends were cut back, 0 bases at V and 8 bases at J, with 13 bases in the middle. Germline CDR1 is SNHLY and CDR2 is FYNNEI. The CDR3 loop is CASSEARAISEAFF. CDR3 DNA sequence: TGTGCCAGCAGTGAAGCGAGGGCGATATCCGAAGCTTTCTTT.